This TCR beta chain was observed in a study of cytomegalovirus exposure and HLA in healthy donors. Comments on this clone: Antigen: not known.

In germline, CDR1 is SGHTS, CDR2 YDEGEE. The CDR3 loop spans 14 amino acids. Trimming removed 6 bases from V and 10 bases from J, with 17 bases in between. PCR primers comprised 60 Vbeta and 13 Jbeta primers. TCRdb keeps only in-frame clones here, not all; method: immunoSEQ multiplex PCR. In the table there are tens of thousands of clones, more than 75% of which are singletons. Broader study findings: Per published reports, the classifier diagnosed cytomegalovirus status with high specificity and sensitivity.

The chain joins TRBV5-8 to TRBJ1-6, with a tentative D call TRBD1 (5 bases). Sequenced input: PBMCs. The origin of this receptor is a woman between 35 and 50 years old in good health and CMV-seronegative. The CDR3 sequence is CASTLGQGSSPLHF. In DNA form, the CDR3 reads TGTGCCAGCACTTTGGGGCAGGGTTCATCACCCCTCCACTTT.